The clone carrying this T cell receptor (beta chain) was observed a handful of times. Its antigen is as yet unknown. The sample comes from a study of blood T cells in healthy people across ages. General study points: A roughly linear age-dependent decrease characterized TCR beta diversity per million T cells. The long-lived group displayed more naive CD4+ cells, plus higher diversity, than the aged donors did.

Trimming left V 3 bases short and J 6 bases short, with 6 bases between. Germline loops: CDR1 DFQATT, CDR2 SNEGSKA (reference sequence). The CDR3 length is 10 residues. Alongside a J-beta primer mix, a sample-barcoded 5' primer served in a second PCR lasting about 6 to 11 cycles. TCRdb re-analysed the 5' RACE reads in MiXCR, keeping a single row per CDR3 protein. The sample contains nearly 1 million distinct CDR3 sequences, roughly half of which appear only once. Sequencing input: blood. The V and J genes are TRBV20-1 and TRBJ2-7, with TRBD1 as a possible D gene (5 bases). The receptor was derived from a woman aged 60-75 years in good health. In nucleotides, the CDR3 is TGCAGTGCTAGGGGGCCCGAGCAGTACTTC. It codes for CSARGPEQYF.